This TCR beta chain comes out of a study of T cell responses to AZD1222 COVID-19 vaccine. Clones were read by immunoSEQ multiplex PCR, and TCRdb kept only the in-frame ones, dropping some. Found here are under 200,000 clones, approximately 88% of them singletons; the top ten hold roughly 4.3%. The CDR3 is 13 residues long. The germline CDR1 and CDR2 sequences are LNHDA and SQIVND (reference sequence). V lost 2 bases and J 6 bases, leaving 7 bases between the germline ends. The V and J genes are TRBV19 and TRBJ1-4, with D unclear. The sequences come from peripheral blood, collected 28 days after the second AZD1222 dose. This TCR was sampled from an adult who received the AZD1222 COVID-19 vaccine. The CDR3 region is CASSILVDEKLFF. In DNA form, the CDR3 reads TGTGCCAGTAGTATACTGGTAGATGAAAAACTGTTTTTT.